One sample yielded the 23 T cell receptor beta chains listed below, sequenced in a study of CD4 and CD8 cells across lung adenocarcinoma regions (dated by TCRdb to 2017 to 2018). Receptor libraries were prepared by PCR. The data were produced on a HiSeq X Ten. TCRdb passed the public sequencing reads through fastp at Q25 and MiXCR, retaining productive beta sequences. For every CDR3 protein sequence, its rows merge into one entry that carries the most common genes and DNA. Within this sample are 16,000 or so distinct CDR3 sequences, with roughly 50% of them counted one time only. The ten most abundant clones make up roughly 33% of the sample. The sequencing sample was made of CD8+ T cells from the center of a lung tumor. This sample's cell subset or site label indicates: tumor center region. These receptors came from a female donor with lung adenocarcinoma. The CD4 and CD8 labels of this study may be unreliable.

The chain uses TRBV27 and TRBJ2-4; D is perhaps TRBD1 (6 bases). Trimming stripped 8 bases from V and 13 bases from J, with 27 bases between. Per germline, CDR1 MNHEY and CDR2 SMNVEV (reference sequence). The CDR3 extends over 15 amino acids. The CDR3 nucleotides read TGTGCCAGCGTCTCGGGGCTGGGGGCCAAAAACACGCAGTACTTC. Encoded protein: CASVSGLGAKNTQYF.

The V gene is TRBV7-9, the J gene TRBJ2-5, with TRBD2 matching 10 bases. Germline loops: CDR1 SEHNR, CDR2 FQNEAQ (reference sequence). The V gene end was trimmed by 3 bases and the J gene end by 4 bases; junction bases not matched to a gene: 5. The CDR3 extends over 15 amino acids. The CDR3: CASSFSGGAGETQYF. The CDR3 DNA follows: TGTGCCAGCAGCTTCAGCGGGGGGGCCGGAGAGACCCAGTACTTC.

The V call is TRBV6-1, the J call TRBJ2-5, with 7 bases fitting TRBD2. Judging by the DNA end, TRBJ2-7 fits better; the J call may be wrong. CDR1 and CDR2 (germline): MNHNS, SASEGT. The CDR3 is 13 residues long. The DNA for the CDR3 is TGTGCCAGCAGTAGGACTAGTTCGGGCGAGCAGTACTTC. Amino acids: CASSRTSSGEQYF.

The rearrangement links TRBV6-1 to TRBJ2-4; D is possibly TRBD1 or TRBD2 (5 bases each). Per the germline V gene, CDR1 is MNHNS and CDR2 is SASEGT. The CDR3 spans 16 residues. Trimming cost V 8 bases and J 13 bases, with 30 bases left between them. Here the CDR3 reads CASRPTGLSTKNTQYF. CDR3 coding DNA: TGTGCCAGCCGTCCTACGGGGCTGTCAACCAAAAACACGCAGTACTTC.

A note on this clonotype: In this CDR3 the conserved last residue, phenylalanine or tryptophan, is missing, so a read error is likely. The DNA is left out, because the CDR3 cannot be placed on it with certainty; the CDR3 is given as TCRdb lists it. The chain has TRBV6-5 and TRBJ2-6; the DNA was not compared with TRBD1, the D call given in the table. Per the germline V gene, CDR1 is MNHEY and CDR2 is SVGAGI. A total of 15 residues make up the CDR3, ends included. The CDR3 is CASSWTGNDEQFFGP.

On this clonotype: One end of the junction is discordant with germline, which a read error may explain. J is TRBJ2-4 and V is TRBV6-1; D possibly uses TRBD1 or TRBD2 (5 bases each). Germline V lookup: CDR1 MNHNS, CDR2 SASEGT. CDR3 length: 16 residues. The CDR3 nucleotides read TGTGCCAGCAGTCCTACGGGGCAGCGAGCCACAAACATTCAGTACTTC. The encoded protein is CASSPTGQRATNIQYF.

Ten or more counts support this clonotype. The chain's CDR3 is CASSRITQGEQYF. As DNA, the CDR3 is TGTGCCAGCAGCCGAATCACACAGGGCGAGCAGTACTTC. The rearrangement links TRBV6-1 to TRBJ2-7; a weak D match, TRBD1 (6 bases). There are 13 residues in the CDR3. CDR1 is MNHNS, CDR2 SASEGT, per germline. V was cut by 6 bases and J by 6 bases, with 15 bases left in between.

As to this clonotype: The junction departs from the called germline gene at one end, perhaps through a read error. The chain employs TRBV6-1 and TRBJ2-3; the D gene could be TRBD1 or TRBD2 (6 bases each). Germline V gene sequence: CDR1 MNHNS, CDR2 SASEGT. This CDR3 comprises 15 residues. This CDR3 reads CASSPGLGGKDTQYF. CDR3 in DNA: TGTGCCAGCAGTCCGGGGCTGGGGGGCAAAGATACGCAGTATTTC.

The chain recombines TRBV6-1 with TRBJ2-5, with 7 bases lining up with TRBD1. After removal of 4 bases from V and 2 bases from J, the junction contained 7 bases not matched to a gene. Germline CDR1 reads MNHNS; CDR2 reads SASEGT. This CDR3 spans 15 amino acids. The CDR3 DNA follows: TGTGCCAGCAGTGGGAAGACAGGGACACAAGAGACCCAGTACTTC. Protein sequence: CASSGKTGTQETQYF.

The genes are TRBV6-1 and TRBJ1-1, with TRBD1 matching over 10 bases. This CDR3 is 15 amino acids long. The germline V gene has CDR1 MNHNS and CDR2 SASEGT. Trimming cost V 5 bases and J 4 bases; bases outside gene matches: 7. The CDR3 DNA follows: TGTGCCAGCAGTCGCACGAGGACAGGGGGCACTGAAGCTTTCTTT. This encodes CASSRTRTGGTEAFF.

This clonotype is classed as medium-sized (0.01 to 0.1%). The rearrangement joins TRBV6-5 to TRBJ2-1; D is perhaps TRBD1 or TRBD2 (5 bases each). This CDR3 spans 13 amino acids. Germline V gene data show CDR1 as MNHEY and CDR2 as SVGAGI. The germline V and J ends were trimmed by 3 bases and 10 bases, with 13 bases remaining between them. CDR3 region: CASSYSTGTEQFF. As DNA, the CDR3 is TGTGCCAGCAGTTATTCCACCGGGACGGAGCAGTTCTTC.

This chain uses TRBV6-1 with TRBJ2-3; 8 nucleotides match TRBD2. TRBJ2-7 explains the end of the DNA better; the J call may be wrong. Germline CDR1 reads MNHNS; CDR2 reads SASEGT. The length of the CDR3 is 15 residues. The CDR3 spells CGRSPGGGGKDTQYF. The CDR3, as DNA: TGTGGCCGCAGTCCGGGGGGGGGGGGCAAAGATACGCAGTACTTC.

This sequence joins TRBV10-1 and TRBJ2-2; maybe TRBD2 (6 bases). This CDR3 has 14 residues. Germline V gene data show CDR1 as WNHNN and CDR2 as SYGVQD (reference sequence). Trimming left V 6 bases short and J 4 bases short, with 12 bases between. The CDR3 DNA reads TGCGCCAGCAGCCAACAGGAGGGCACCGGGGAGCTGTTTTTT. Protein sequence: CASSQQEGTGELFF.

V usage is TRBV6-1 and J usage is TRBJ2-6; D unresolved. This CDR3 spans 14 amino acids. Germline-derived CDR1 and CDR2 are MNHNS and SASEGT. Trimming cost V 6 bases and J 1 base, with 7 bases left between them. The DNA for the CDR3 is TGTGCCAGCAGGGAGCCGTCTGGGGCCAACGTCCTGACTTTC. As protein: CASREPSGANVLTF.

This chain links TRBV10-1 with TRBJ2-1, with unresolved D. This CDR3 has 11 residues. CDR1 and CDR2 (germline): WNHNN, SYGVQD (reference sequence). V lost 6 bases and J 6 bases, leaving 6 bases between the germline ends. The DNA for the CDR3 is TGCGCCAGCAGGGACGGCAATGAGCAGTTCTTC. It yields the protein CASRDGNEQFF.

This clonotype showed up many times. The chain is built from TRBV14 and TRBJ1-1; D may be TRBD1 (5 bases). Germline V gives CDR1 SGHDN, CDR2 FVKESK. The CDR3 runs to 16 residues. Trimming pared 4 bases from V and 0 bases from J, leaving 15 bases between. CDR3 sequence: CASSPLVRGMNTEAFF. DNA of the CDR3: TGTGCCAGCAGCCCATTGGTGAGGGGAATGAACACTGAAGCTTTCTTT.

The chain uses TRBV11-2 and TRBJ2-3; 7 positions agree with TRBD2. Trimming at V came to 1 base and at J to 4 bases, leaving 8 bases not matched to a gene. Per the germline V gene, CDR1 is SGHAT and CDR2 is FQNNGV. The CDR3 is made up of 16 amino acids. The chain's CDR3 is CASSLVGGVRADTQYF. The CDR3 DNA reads TGTGCCAGCAGCTTAGTGGGGGGGGTAAGAGCAGATACGCAGTATTTT.

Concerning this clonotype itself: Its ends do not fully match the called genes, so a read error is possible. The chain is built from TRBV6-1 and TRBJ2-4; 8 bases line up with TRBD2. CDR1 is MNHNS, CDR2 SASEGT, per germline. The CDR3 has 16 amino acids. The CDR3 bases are TGTGCCAGCAGTCTCGCGGGAGGTCCTACCAAAAATACTCAGTATTTC. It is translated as CASSLAGGPTKNTQYF.

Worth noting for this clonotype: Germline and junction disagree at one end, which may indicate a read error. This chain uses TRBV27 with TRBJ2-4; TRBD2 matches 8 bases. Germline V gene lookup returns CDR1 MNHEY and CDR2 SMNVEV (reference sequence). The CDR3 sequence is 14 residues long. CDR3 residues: CAGGGLSRTNMQYF. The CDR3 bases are TGTGCCGGCGGGGGGCTGTCCCGCACAAACATGCAGTACTTC.

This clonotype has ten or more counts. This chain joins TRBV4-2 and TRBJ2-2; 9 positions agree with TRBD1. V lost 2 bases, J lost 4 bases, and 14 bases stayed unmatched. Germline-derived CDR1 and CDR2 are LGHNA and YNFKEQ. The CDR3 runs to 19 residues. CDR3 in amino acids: CASSQRSDRGLGGTGELFF. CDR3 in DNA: TGTGCCAGCAGCCAAAGATCGGACAGGGGCTTAGGTGGCACCGGGGAGCTGTTTTTT.

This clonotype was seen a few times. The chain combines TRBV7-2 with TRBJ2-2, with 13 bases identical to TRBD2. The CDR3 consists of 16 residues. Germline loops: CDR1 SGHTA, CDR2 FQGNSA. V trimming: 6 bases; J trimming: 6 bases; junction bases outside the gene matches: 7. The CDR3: CASRRTSGGASGELFF. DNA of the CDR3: TGTGCCAGCAGACGAACTAGCGGGGGGGCGTCCGGGGAGCTGTTTTTT.

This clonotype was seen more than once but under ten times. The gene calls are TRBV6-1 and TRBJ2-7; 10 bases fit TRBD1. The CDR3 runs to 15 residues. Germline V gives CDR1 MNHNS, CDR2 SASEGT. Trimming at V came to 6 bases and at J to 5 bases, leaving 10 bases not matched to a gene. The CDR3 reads CASSQTGTGAHEQYF. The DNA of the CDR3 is TGTGCCAGCAGCCAAACCGGGACAGGGGCCCACGAGCAGTACTTC.

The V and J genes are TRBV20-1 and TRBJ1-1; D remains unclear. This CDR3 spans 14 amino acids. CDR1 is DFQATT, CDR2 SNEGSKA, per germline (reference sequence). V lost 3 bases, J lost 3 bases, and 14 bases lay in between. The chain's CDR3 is CSASLSGGDTEAFF. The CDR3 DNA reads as TGCAGTGCTAGTTTGTCAGGCGGCGACACTGAAGCTTTCTTT.